This is a list of T cell receptor beta chains from one sample in a study of blood T cells in healthy people across ages. TCRdb ran MiXCR on the 5' RACE reads and lists one entry per CDR3 protein. The sample shows 630,000 or so distinct CDR3 sequences, around 31% of them seen only once. Specimen: blood. Source of these receptors: an elderly woman in good health. CDR3s include the opening cysteine and the closing phenylalanine or tryptophan. A D gene is named only where the DNA matches it firmly. Clone size is stated in some rows and not others, as once, few, many or a class when expanded.

-	-	TRBV3-1	TRBJ1-2	TGTGCCGGCAGCCAAGAAGCAGGGCTGGACTATGGCTACACCTTC	CAGSQEAGLDYGYTF
-	many	TRBV7-9	TRBJ2-3	TGTGCCAGCATCTCCTCTGGGTCAGTGACAGATACGCAGTATTTT	CASISSGSVTDTQYF
-	few	TRBV24-1	TRBJ2-1	TGTGCCACCAGTGAGTGGGGTAAGCAGTTCTTC	CATSEWGKQFF
-	-	TRBV20-1	TRBJ2-1	TGCAGTGCCCCTGGTGGGGGTAGGACCTACAATGAGCAGTTCTTC	CSAPGGGRTYNEQFF
-	-	TRBV20-1	TRBJ1-1	TGCAGTGCAGAGAACCAGGCTAATGAAGCTTTCTTT	CSAENQANEAFF
-	-	TRBV11-2	TRBJ2-1	TGTGCCAGCAGTTACCGGGGGGCCAACTACAATGAGCAGTTCTTC	CASSYRGANYNEQFF
-	once	TRBV5-4	TRBJ1-1	TGTGCCGGCAGCTTGGGGCGGGGGAACACTGAAGCTTTCTTT	CAGSLGRGNTEAFF
-	-	TRBV5-4	TRBJ2-3	TGTGCCAGCAGCTTGGGCCTAGGACTGGGAGGTTCAGATACGCAGTATTTT	CASSLGLGLGGSDTQYF
TRBD1	many	TRBV15	TRBJ2-7	TGTGCCACCAGCAGATCCGGGGGACAGGGAGCCTACGAGCAGTACTTC	CATSRSGGQGAYEQYF
TRBD2	many	TRBV5-1	TRBJ2-3	TGCGCCAGCAGCCCGCGGGGACTAGCGGGGGCTCAAGTAGATACGCAGTATTTT	CASSPRGLAGAQVDTQYF
-	-	TRBV7-9	TRBJ2-5	TGTGCCTGCAGCCCGAGCGGCGGAGGGATCTATGAGCAGTACTTC	CACSPSGGGIYEQYF
TRBD1	many	TRBV6-6	TRBJ1-2	TGTGCCAGCAGGGGGACAGGGAGCTATGGCTACACCTTC	CASRGTGSYGYTF
TRBD1	few	TRBV29-1	TRBJ1-1	TGCAGCCTCTCGACAGGGAGTGGTGAAGCTTTCTTT	CSLSTGSGEAFF
-	many	TRBV15	TRBJ2-7	TGTGCCACCAGCAGAGAGCTAGACTTAACCTACGAGCAGTACTTC	CATSRELDLTYEQYF
-	many	TRBV20-1	TRBJ2-5	TGCAGTGCTAGAGATTTACGGATCCAAGAGACCCAGTACTTC	CSARDLRIQETQYF